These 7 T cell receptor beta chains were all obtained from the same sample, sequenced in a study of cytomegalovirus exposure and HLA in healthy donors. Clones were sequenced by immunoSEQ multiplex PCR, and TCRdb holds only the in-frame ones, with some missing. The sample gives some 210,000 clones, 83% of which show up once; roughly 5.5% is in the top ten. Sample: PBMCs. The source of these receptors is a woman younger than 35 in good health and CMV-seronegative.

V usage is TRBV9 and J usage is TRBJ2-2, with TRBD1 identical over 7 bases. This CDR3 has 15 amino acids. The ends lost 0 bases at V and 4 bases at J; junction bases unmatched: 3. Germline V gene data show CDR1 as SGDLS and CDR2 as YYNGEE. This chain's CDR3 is CASSVEGQITGELFF. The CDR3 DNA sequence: TGTGCCAGCAGCGTAGAGGGACAGATCACCGGGGAGCTGTTTTTT.

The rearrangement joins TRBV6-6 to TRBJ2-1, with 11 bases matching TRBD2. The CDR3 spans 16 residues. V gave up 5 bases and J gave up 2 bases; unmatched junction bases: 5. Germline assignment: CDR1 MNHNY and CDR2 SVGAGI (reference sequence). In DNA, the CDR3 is TGTGCCAGCAGTCCAACTAGCGGGGGAACCTACAATGAGCAGTTCTTC. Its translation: CASSPTSGGTYNEQFF.

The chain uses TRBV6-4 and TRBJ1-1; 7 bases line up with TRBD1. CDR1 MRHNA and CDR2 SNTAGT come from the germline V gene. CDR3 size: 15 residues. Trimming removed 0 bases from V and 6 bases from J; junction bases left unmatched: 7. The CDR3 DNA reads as TGTGCCAGCAGTGACTCCGCCAGGGGGGGGTCTGAAGCTTTCTTT. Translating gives CASSDSARGGSEAFF.

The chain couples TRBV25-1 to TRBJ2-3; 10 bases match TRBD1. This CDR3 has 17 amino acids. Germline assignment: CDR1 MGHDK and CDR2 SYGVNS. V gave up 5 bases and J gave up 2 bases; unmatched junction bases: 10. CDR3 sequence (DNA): TGTGCCAGCAGTTACCCCGGGACAGGGGTCCTCACAGATACGCAGTATTTT. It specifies CASSYPGTGVLTDTQYF. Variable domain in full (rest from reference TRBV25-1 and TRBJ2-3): EADIYQTPRYLVIGTGKKITLECSQTMGHDKMYWYQQDPGMELHLIHYSYGVNSTEKGDLSSESTVSRIRTEHFPLTLESARPSHTSQYLCASSYPGTGVLTDTQYFGPGTRLTVL.

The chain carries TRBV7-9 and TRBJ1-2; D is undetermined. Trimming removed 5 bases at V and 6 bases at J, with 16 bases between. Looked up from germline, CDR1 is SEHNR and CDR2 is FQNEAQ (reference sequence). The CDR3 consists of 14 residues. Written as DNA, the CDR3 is TGTGCCAGCAGCCGACCTGAGGCCGGGGATGGCTACACCTTC. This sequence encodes CASSRPEAGDGYTF. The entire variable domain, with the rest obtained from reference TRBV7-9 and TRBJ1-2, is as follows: DTGVSQNPRHKITKRGQNVTFRCDPISEHNRLYWYRQTLGQGPEFLTYFQNEAQLEKSRLLSDRFSAERPKGSFSTLEIQRTEQGDSAMYLCASSRPEAGDGYTFGSGTRLTVV.

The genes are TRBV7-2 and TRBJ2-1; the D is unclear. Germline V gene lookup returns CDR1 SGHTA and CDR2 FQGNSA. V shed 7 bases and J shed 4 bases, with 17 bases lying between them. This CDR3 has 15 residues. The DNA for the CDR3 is TGTGCCAGCACCCCCCAACCCAACGATTACAATGAGCAGTTCTTC. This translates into CASTPQPNDYNEQFF.

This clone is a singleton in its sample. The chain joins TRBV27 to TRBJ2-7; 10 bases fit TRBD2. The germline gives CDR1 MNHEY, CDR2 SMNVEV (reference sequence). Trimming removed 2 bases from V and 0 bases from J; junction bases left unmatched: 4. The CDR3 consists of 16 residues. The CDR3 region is CASSLEASGSSYEQYF. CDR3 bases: TGTGCCAGCAGTTTAGAGGCTAGCGGGAGCTCCTACGAGCAGTACTTC.